This TCR beta chain came from a study of cytomegalovirus exposure and HLA in healthy donors. The CDR3 has 13 amino acids. V shed 4 bases and J shed 2 bases, with 9 bases lying between them. Per the germline V gene, CDR1 is KGHSH and CDR2 is LQKENI. It was with 60 Vbeta and 13 Jbeta primers that the PCR ran. Sequencing was performed with immunoSEQ multiplex PCR; in TCRdb, only in-frame clones are kept and a portion is missing. The table includes approximately 100,000 clones, less than 70% detected once. This clone has a handful of counts. Its specificity is unknown. Regarding the study as a whole: Despite most TCR sequences being rare, some public TCRs occurred in many donors. The analysis excluded some indistinguishable V segments, including TRBV6-2 and TRBV6-3. Reportedly, cytomegalovirus status was diagnosed with high sensitivity and specificity. The majority of CMV-associated TCR beta chains were reported as apparently HLA-restricted in a later analysis.

Sequenced material: PBMCs. J is TRBJ2-7 and V is TRBV18; D remains ambiguous. The receptor was derived from a human donor in good health. The CDR3 nucleotides read TGTGCCAGCTCACGCGGCCTAACCTACGAGCAGTACTTC. This encodes CASSRGLTYEQYF.